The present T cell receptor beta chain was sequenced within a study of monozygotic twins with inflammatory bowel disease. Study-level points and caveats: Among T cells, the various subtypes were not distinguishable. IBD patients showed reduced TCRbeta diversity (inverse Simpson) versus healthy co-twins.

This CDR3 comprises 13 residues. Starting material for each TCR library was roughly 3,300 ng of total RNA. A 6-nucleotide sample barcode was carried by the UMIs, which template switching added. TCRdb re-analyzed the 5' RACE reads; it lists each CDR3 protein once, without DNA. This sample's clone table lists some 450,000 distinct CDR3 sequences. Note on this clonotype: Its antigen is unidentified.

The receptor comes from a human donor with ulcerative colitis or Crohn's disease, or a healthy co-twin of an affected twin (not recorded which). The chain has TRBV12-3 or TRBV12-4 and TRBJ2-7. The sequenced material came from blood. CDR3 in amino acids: CASKGRRSAEQYF.